Listed here are 20 T cell receptor beta chains from one sample, sequenced in a study of pediatric ulcerative colitis. Clones were sequenced by immunoSEQ multiplex PCR, and TCRdb holds only the in-frame ones, with some missing. The profile covers more than 12,000 clones, with around 90% appearing a single time and approximately 0.92% taken by the ten largest. Material: blood. Receptors were obtained from a boy between 10 and 17 years old with moderate ulcerative colitis.

The chain employs TRBV5-1 and TRBJ2-1; D remains unclear. The CDR3 has 13 residues. Germline values: CDR1 SGHRS, CDR2 YFSETQ. Trimming left V 4 bases short and J 5 bases short, with 10 bases between. CDR3: CASSADPDNEQFF. The CDR3 DNA follows: TGCGCCAGCAGCGCGGACCCCGACAATGAGCAGTTCTTC.

J is TRBJ2-3 and V is TRBV28; D call uncertain. CDR1 MDHEN and CDR2 SYDVKM come from the germline V gene. The CDR3 length is 15 residues. Trimming took off 2 bases at V and 1 base at J, with 10 bases between the two ends. The CDR3 loop reads CASSLPTAGTDTQYF. For the CDR3, the DNA is TGTGCCAGCAGTTTACCCACCGCTGGCACAGATACGCAGTATTTT. The whole variable domain, filled in from reference TRBV28 and TRBJ2-3, reads DVKVTQSSRYLVKRTGEKVFLECVQDMDHENMFWYRQDPGLGLRLIYFSYDVKMKEKGDIPEGYSVSREKKERFSLILESASTNQTSMYLCASSLPTAGTDTQYFGPGTRLTVL.

This clone appeared once. The V call is TRBV28, the J call TRBJ2-7; D gene unclear. The CDR3 has 11 amino acids. The V gene lost 6 bases and the J gene lost 4 bases, with 7 bases spanning the gap. Germline assignment: CDR1 MDHEN and CDR2 SYDVKM. CDR3 in amino acids: CASSPGYEQYF. As DNA, the CDR3 is TGTGCCAGCAGCCCCGGTTACGAGCAGTACTTC.

This clone has a single count. This chain joins TRBV5-8 and TRBJ1-3, with D hard to call. CDR1 is SGHTS, CDR2 YDEGEE, per germline. This CDR3 region has 14 residues. The V gene lost 1 base and the J gene lost 0 bases, with 5 bases spanning the gap. CDR3 in DNA: TGTGCCAGCAGCTTGACCTTCTCTGGAAACACCATATATTTT. This gives the protein CASSLTFSGNTIYF.

The table lists this clone with a count of one. The chain is built from TRBV18 and TRBJ2-3, with D possibly matching TRBD2 (5 bases). Between the trimmed V and J ends, which lost 4 bases and 3 bases, there was a span of 8 bases. CDR3 length equals 13 residues. Germline assignment: CDR1 KGHSH and CDR2 LQKENI. Here the CDR3 reads CASSLSGTDTQYF. The CDR3 region has the DNA TGTGCCAGCTCACTTTCGGGAACAGATACGCAGTATTTT.

Written as DNA, the CDR3 is TGTGCCAGCAGCGGACCTTACGAGCAGTACTTC. Encoded protein: CASSGPYEQYF. This chain connects TRBV6-5 to TRBJ2-7, with unresolved D. This CDR3 spans 11 amino acids. CDR1 and CDR2 from the germline V gene are MNHEY and SVGAGI. The V end lost 6 bases, the J end lost 4 bases, and 7 bases lay between the germline ends.

The gene calls are TRBV5-6 and TRBJ1-2; possibly TRBD1 for D (5 bases). Germline V gene data show CDR1 as SGHDT and CDR2 as YYEEEE. The germline V and J ends were trimmed by 4 bases and 1 base, with 14 bases remaining between them. The CDR3 extends over 15 amino acids. CDR3 DNA sequence: TGTGCCAGCAGCGGTGACAGTGAACTTAACTATGGCTACACCTTC. Translation: CASSGDSELNYGYTF.

This CDR3 is CASSSFLAGDGVDTQYF. The CDR3 bases are TGTGCCAGCAGCTCTTTTCTAGCGGGAGACGGTGTGGATACGCAGTATTTT. The gene calls are TRBV9 and TRBJ2-3, with 10 nucleotides matching TRBD2. The junction had 14 bases not matched to a gene; V was cut back by 4 bases and J by 6 bases. This CDR3 is built from 17 residues. The germline gives CDR1 SGDLS, CDR2 YYNGEE.

V is TRBV10-1 and J is TRBJ2-3; D call uncertain. Per the germline V gene, CDR1 is WNHNN and CDR2 is SYGVQD (reference sequence). The CDR3 has 14 amino acids. Trimming removed 6 bases from V and 0 bases from J, with 10 bases in between. This CDR3 is CASSGATSTDTQYF. For the CDR3, the DNA is TGCGCCAGCAGCGGAGCGACAAGCACAGATACGCAGTATTTT.

This chain uses TRBV2 with TRBJ1-6; possible D gene TRBD1, 6 bases. This CDR3 is 16 amino acids long. V lost 6 bases and J 0 bases, leaving 12 bases between the germline ends. Germline V lookup: CDR1 SNHLY, CDR2 FYNNEI. The CDR3: CASSLDSSSYNSPLHF. In nucleotides, the CDR3 is TGTGCCAGCAGCTTGGACAGCAGCTCCTATAATTCACCCCTCCACTTT.

This clone was seen once. The V call is TRBV20-1, the J call TRBJ2-1; D is possibly TRBD2 (5 bases). CDR3 length: 11 amino acids. Germline V lookup: CDR1 DFQATT, CDR2 SNEGSKA (reference sequence). V gave up 2 bases and J gave up 6 bases, with 5 bases separating them. CDR3: CSARSGNEQFF. The CDR3 DNA reads as TGCAGTGCTAGAAGCGGCAATGAGCAGTTCTTC.

This clone turned up a few times. The chain joins TRBV2 to TRBJ1-6; D is ambiguous. The CDR3 is made up of 12 amino acids. CDR1 is SNHLY and CDR2 is FYNNEI in the germline V gene. V was clipped by 4 bases and J by 7 bases, with 5 bases between them. The CDR3 nucleotides are TGTGCCAGCAGTGTCGGCAATTCACCCCTCCACTTT. Amino acid sequence: CASSVGNSPLHF.

This chain uses TRBV28 with TRBJ1-1; D remains unclear. The germline V gene encodes CDR1 MDHEN and CDR2 SYDVKM. This CDR3 has 12 residues. The ends were cut back, 5 bases at V and 4 bases at J, with 8 bases in the middle. The CDR3 DNA follows: TGTGCCAGCAGTCCCATCCCCACTGAAGCTTTCTTT. This codes for CASSPIPTEAFF.

The gene calls are TRBV9 and TRBJ2-7, with D unclear. The CDR3 runs to 15 residues. Germline V gives CDR1 SGDLS, CDR2 YYNGEE. Trimming took 1 base from V and 3 from J, leaving 14 bases between them. The DNA of the CDR3 is TGTGCCAGCAGCGTAAGGCCCGGCACCGGCTACGAGCAGTACTTC. Its translation: CASSVRPGTGYEQYF.

This chain connects TRBV2 to TRBJ2-7, with 11 bases identical to TRBD2. V lost 9 bases and J lost 2; bases outside the gene matches: 0. Germline V gene data show CDR1 as SNHLY and CDR2 as FYNNEI. The CDR3 contains 12 residues. The CDR3 loop is CASSGRAYEQYF. DNA of the CDR3: TGTGCCAGTAGCGGGAGGGCCTACGAGCAGTACTTC.

This clone was counted once. The genes are TRBV14 and TRBJ2-7; a weak D match, TRBD2 (6 bases). CDR1 and CDR2 from the germline V gene are SGHDN and FVKESK. The CDR3 contains 14 residues. V was clipped by 6 bases and J by 0 bases, with 12 bases between them. CDR3 in amino acids: CASSSGGVSYEQYF. Written as DNA, the CDR3 is TGTGCCAGCAGTAGTGGCGGGGTCTCCTACGAGCAGTACTTC.

The chain couples TRBV11-3 to TRBJ2-1; unclear D gene. The germline V and J ends were trimmed by 1 base and 10 bases, with 14 bases remaining between them. In germline, CDR1 is SGHNT, CDR2 YENEEA. This CDR3 has 14 residues. The CDR3 is CASSLAPSPPEQFF. The CDR3 bases are TGTGCCAGCAGCTTAGCCCCGAGTCCTCCGGAGCAGTTCTTC.

The V gene is TRBV19, the J gene TRBJ2-1, with 7 bases lining up with TRBD2. CDR3 length: 15 amino acids. Trimming at V came to 4 bases and at J to 2 bases, leaving 5 bases not matched to a gene. Germline CDR1 and CDR2: LNHDA and SQIVND (reference sequence). The DNA of the CDR3 is TGTGCCAGTAGTACCCTAGCGGCGCCCTACAATGAGCAGTTCTTC. It specifies CASSTLAAPYNEQFF.

V usage is TRBV5-1 and J usage is TRBJ2-7, with 11 bases aligning to TRBD1. With V trimmed by 3 bases and J by 1 base, 3 bases remained unmatched. CDR3 length: 15 amino acids. Germline V gene data show CDR1 as SGHRS and CDR2 as YFSETQ. As DNA, the CDR3 is TGCGCCAGCAGCTGGACAGGGGGCATTTCCTACGAGCAGTACTTC. This codes for CASSWTGGISYEQYF.

The chain uses TRBV18 and TRBJ2-7; perhaps TRBD1 as D (5 bases). Germline CDR1 and CDR2: KGHSH and LQKENI. CDR3 length: 15 amino acids. Trimming took 4 bases from V and 0 from J, leaving 13 bases between them. CDR3 nucleotide sequence: TGTGCCAGCTCACAGGGGATTCTGGCCTCCTACGAGCAGTACTTC. Translation gives CASSQGILASYEQYF.